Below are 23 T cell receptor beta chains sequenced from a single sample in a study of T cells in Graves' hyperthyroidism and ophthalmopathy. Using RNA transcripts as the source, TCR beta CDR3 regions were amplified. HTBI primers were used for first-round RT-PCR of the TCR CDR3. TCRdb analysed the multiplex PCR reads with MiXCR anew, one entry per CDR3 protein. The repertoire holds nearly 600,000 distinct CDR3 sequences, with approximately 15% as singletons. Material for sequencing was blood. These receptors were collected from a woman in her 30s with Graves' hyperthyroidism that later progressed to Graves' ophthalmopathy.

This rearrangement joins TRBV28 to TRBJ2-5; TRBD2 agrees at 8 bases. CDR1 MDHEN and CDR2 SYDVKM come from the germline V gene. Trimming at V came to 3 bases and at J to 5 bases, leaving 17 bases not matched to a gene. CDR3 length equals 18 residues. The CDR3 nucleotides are TGTGCCAGCAGTTTTGGGTCTAGCGGGCTGATAAGGGCGGAGACCCAGTACTTC. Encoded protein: CASSFGSSGLIRAETQYF.

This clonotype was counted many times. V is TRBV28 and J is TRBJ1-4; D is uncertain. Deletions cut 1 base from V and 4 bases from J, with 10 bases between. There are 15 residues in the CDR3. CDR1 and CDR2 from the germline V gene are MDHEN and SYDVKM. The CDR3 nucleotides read TGTGCCAGCAGTTTATACCGGGTTCTTAATGAAAAACTGTTTTTT. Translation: CASSLYRVLNEKLFF.

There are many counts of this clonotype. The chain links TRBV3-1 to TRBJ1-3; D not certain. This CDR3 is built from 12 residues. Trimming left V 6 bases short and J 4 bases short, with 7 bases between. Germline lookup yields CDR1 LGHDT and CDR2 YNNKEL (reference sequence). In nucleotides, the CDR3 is TGTGCCAGCAGTTTATTAGGAAACACCATATATTTT. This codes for CASSLLGNTIYF.

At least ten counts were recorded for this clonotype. CDR3 in DNA: TGTGCCAGCAGTTTTTGGCCCACAGGGTTAGGTCAGCAGCCCCAGCATTTT. It specifies CASSFWPTGLGQQPQHF. This rearrangement joins TRBV12-3 or TRBV12-4 to TRBJ1-5, with D possibly matching TRBD1 (6 bases). This CDR3 spans 17 amino acids. Trimming shortened V by 3 bases and J by 7 bases, and 22 bases separated the two germline ends.

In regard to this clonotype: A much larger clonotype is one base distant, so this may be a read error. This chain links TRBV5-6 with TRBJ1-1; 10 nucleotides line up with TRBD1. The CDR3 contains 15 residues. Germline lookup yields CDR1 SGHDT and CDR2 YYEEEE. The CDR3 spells CASSSDRGTNTEASF. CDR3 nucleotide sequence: TGTGCCAGCAGCTCGGACAGGGGGACGAACACTGAAGCTTCCTTT.

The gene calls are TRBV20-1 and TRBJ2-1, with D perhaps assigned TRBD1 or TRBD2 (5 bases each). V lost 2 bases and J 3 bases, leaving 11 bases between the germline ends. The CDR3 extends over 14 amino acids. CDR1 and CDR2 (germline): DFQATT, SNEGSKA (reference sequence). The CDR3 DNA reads TGCAGTGCTAGATGGGACGGCCGCTACAATGAGCAGTTCTTC. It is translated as CSARWDGRYNEQFF.

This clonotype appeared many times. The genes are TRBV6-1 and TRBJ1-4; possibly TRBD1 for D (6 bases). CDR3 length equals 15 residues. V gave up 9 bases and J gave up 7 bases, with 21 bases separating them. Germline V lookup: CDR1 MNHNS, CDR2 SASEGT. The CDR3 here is CARRGEELRGEKLFF. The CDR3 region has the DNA TGTGCCAGAAGGGGGGAGGAGTTACGGGGTGAAAAACTGTTTTTT.

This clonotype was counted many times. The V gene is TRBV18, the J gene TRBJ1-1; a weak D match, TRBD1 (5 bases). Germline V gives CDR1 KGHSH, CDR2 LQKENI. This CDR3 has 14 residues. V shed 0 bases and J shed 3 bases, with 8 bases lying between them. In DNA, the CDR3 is TGTGCCAGCTCACCACCCGGGGGGTACACTGAAGCTTTCTTT. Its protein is CASSPPGGYTEAFF.

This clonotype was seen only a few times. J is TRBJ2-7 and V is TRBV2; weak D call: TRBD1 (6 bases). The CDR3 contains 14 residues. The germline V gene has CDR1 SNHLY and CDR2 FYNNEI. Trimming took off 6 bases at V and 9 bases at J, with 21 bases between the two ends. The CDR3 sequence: CASRGTFLRDGQYF. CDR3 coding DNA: TGTGCCAGCAGGGGGACATTTCTGAGGGACGGGCAGTACTTC.

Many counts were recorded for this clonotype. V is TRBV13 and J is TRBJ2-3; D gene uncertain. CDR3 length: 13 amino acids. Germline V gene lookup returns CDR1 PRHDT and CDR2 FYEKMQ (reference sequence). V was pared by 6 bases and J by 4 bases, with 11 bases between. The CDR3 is CASSGRSADTQYF. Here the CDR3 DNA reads TGTGCCAGCAGTGGGCGGAGTGCAGATACGCAGTATTTT.

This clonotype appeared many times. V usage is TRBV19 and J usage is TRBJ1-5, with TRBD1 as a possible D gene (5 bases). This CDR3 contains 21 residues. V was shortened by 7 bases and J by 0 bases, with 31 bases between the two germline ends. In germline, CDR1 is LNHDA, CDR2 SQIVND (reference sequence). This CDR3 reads CASKVSVFAQGRAYSNQPQHF. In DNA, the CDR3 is TGTGCCAGTAAGGTATCGGTGTTTGCCCAGGGACGGGCATATAGCAATCAGCCCCAGCATTTT.

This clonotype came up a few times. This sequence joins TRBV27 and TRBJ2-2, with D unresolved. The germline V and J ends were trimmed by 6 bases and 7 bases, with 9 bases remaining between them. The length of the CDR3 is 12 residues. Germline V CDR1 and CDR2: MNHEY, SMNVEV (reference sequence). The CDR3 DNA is TGTGCCAGCAGCACTATGGGCGGGGAGCTGTTTTTT. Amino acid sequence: CASSTMGGELFF.

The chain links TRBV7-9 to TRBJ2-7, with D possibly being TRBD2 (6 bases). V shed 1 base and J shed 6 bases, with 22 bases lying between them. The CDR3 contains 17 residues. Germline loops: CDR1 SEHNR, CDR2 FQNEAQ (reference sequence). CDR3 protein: CASSLDPGLKDECEQYF. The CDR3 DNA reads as TGTGCCAGCAGCTTAGACCCGGGACTGAAAGATGAGTGCGAGCAGTACTTC.

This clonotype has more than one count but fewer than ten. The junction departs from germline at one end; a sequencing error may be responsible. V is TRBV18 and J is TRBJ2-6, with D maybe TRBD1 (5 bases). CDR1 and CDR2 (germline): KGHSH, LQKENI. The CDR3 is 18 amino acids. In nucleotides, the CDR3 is TGTGCCAGCTCACCACCGATAAAGCCCCACTCTGGGGCCAACGTCCTAACTTTC. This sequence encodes CASSPPIKPHSGANVLTF.

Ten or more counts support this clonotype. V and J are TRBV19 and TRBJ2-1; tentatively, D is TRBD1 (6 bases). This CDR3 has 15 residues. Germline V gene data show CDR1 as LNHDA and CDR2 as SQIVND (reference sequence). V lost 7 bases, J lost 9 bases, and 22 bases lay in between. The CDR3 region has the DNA TGTGCCAGTACTCGAACCGGGACATCGCCGAGTGAGCAGTTCTTC. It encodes CASTRTGTSPSEQFF.

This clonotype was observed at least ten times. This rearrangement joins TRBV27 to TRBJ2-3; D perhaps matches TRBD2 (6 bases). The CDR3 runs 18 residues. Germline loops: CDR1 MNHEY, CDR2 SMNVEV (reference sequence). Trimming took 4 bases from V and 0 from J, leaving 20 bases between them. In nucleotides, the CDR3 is TGTGCCAGCAGTTCACTCCCCCGACTAGGCTCTAGCACAGATACGCAGTATTTT. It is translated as CASSSLPRLGSSTDTQYF.

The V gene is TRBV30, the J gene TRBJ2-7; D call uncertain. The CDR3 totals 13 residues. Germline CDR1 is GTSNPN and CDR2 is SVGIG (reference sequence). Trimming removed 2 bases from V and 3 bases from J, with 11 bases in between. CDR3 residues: CAWSPGKGYEQYF. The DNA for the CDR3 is TGTGCCTGGAGTCCTGGGAAAGGCTACGAGCAGTACTTC. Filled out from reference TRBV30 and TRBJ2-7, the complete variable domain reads SQTIHQWPATLVQPVGSPLSLECTVEGTSNPNLYWYRQAAGRGLQLLFYSVGIGQISSEVPQNLSASRPQDRQFILSSKKLLLSDSGFYLCAWSPGKGYEQYFGPGTRLTVT.

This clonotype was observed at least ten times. In DNA form, the CDR3 reads TGTGCCAGTAGTATAGACGGTAGCGGGGATGAGCAGTACTTC. Its translation is CASSIDGSGDEQYF. V usage is TRBV19 and J usage is TRBJ2-7; the match to TRBD2 covers 8 bases. Trimming at V came to 0 bases and at J to 7 bases, leaving 5 bases not matched to a gene. This CDR3 spans 14 amino acids. Germline CDR1 and CDR2: LNHDA and SQIVND (reference sequence).

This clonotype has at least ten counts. CDR3 bases: TGTGCCTGGAGTGTGGTCATTGGCGGGACCGGGGAGCTGTTTTTT. Translating it yields CAWSVVIGGTGELFF. The chain recombines TRBV30 with TRBJ2-2, with D possibly being TRBD2 (5 bases). The CDR3 sequence is 15 residues long. Trimming left V 0 bases short and J 5 bases short, with 13 bases between. Germline V gene lookup returns CDR1 GTSNPN and CDR2 SVGIG (reference sequence).

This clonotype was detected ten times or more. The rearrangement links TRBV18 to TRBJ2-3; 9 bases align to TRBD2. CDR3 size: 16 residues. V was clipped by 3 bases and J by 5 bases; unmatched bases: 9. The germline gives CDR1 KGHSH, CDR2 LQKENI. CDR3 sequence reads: CASSPGQNSGRDTQYF. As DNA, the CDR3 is TGTGCCAGCTCACCCGGGCAGAATAGCGGGAGAGATACGCAGTATTTT.

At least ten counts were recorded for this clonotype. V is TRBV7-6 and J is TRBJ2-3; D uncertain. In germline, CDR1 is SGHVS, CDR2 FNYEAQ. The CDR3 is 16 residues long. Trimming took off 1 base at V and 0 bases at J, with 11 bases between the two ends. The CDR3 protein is CASSLVPASSTDTQYF. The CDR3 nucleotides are TGTGCCAGCAGCTTAGTTCCGGCGTCTAGCACAGATACGCAGTATTTT.

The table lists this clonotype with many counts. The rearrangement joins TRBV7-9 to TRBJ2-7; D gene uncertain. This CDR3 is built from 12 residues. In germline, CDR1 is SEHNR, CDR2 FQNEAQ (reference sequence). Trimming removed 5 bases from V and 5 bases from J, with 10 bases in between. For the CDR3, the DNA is TGTGCCAGCAGCGAGGTCGTCCACGAGCAGTACTTC. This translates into CASSEVVHEQYF.

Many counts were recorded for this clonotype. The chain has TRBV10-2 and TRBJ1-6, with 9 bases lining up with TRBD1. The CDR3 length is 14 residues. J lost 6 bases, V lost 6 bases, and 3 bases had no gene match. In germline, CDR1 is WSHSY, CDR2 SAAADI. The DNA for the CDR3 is TGCGCCAGCAGGCCGGGACAGGGTAATTCACCCCTCCACTTT. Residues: CASRPGQGNSPLHF.